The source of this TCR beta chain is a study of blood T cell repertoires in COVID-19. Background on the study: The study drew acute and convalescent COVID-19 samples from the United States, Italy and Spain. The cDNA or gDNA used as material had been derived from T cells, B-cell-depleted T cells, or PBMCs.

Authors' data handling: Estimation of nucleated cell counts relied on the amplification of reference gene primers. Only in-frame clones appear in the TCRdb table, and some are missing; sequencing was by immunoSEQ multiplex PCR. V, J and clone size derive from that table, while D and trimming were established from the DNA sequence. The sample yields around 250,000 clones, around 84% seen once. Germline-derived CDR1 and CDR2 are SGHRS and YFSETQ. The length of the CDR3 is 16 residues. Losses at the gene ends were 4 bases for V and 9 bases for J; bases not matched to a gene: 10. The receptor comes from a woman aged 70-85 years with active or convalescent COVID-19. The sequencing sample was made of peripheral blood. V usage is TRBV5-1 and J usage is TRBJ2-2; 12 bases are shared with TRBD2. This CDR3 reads CASSPGGLAGPRELFF. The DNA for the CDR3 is TGCGCCAGCAGCCCTGGCGGACTAGCGGGGCCCCGGGAGCTGTTTTTT.